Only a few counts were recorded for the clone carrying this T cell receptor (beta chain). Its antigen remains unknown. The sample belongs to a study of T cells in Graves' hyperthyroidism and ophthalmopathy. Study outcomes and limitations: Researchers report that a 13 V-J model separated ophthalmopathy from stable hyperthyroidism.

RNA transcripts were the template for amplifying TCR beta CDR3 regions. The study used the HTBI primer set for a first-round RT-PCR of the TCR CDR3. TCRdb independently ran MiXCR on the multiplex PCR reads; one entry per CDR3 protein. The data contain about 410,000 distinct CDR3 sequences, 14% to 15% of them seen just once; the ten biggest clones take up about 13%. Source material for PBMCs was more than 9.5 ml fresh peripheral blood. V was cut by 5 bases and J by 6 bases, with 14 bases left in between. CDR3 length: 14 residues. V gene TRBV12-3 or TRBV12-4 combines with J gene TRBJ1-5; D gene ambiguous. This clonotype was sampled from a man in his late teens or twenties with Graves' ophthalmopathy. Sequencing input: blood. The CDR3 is CASSPGFLGQPQHF. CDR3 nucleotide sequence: TGTGCCAGCAGTCCCGGTTTTTTGGGTCAGCCCCAGCATTTT.